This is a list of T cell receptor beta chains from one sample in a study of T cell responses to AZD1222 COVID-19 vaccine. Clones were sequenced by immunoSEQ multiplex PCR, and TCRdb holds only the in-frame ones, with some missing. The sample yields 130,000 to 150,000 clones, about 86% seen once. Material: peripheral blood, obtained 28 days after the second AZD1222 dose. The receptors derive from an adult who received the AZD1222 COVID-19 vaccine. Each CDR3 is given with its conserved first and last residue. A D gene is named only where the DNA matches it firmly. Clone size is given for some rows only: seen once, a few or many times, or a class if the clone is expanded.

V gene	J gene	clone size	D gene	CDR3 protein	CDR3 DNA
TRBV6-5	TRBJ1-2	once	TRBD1	CASSTGGAGNYGYTF	TGTGCCAGCAGCACAGGGGGCGCAGGAAACTATGGCTACACCTTC
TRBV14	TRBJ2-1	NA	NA	CASSQEAGWSEQFF	TGTGCCAGCAGCCAAGAGGCAGGGTGGAGTGAGCAGTTCTTC
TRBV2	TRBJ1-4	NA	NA	CASTRAGGEKLFF	TGTGCCAGCACTCGGGCCGGCGGCGAAAAACTGTTTTTT
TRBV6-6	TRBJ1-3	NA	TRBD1	CASSQPGGSRSGNTIYF	TGTGCCAGCAGTCAACCAGGGGGCAGTCGCTCTGGAAACACCATATATTTT
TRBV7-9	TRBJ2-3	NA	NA	CASSSTGVKTDTQYF	TGTGCCAGCAGCTCGACAGGCGTGAAAACAGATACGCAGTATTTT
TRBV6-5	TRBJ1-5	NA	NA	CASSYRGEQPQHF	TGTGCCAGCAGTTACAGAGGAGAGCAGCCCCAGCATTTT
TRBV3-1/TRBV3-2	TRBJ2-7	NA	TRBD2	CASSRSGRAAYEQYF	TGTGCCAGCAGCCGTAGCGGGAGGGCCGCCTACGAGCAGTACTTC
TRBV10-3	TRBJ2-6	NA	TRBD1	CAIIESLQGTSGANVLTF	TGTGCCATCATCGAATCCTTACAGGGGACCTCTGGGGCCAACGTCCTGACTTTC
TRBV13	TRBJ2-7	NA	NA	CASSLGVGGLYEQYF	TGTGCCAGCAGCTTAGGCGTCGGGGGGCTATACGAGCAGTACTTC
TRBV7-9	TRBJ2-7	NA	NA	CASSLRQTYEQYF	TGTGCCAGCAGCTTGAGACAGACCTACGAGCAGTACTTC
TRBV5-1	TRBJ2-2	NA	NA	CASSALLEELFF	TGCGCCAGCAGCGCCTTACTGGAGGAGCTGTTTTTT
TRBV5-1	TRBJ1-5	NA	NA	CASSFEGRGQPQHF	TGCGCCAGCAGCTTCGAGGGCAGGGGTCAGCCCCAGCATTTT
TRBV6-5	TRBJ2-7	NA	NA	CASSFDRRGHGEQYF	TGTGCCAGCAGTTTCGACAGGCGTGGACACGGCGAGCAGTACTTC
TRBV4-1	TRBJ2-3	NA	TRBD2	CASRKILAGGRNGTQYF	TGCGCCAGCAGGAAGATACTAGCGGGGGGGCGCAACGGCACGCAGTATTTT
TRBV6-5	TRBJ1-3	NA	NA	CASSYSSRGRNTIYF	TGTGCCAGCAGTTACTCGTCCAGGGGTCGAAACACCATATATTTT